These 15 T cell receptor beta chains share one sample of origin, sequenced in a study of shared clonotypes between healthy human individuals. Produced via immunoSEQ multiplex PCR; TCRdb's table is partial and in-frame only. The data contain 2 million to 2.5 million clones, about 92% of them singletons. The sequencing sample was made of naive CD4+ T cells from PBMCs. Noted subset: CD45RA+ positively selected. These receptors all stem from a man in his late teens or twenties in good health. Some clones in this sample may be carry-over from other donors' samples.

The chain combines TRBV4-2 with TRBJ2-3, with 14 bases aligning to TRBD2. Germline assignment: CDR1 LGHNA and CDR2 YNFKEQ. V shed 2 bases, J shed 6 bases, and the junction held 7 bases outside the gene matches. This CDR3 has 17 amino acids. DNA of the CDR3: TGTGCCAGCAGCCAACAGGGACTAGCGGGAGATAGCGATACGCAGTATTTT. The encoded protein is CASSQQGLAGDSDTQYF.

The chain carries TRBV20-1 and TRBJ2-1; D is unresolved. The CDR3 spans 11 residues. Germline V CDR1 and CDR2: DFQATT, SNEGSKA (reference sequence). With 8 bases removed from V and 5 bases from J, the gap between germline ends came to 10 bases. As DNA, the CDR3 is TGCAGTCCTTCCGACAACAATGAGCAGTTCTTC. Its translation is CSPSDNNEQFF.

This clone is a singleton in its sample. The chain has TRBV29-1 and TRBJ1-3, with 7 bases that match TRBD1. The V segment lost 4 bases and the J segment 4 bases; nucleotides outside the gene matches: 10. The CDR3 covers 15 residues. Germline CDR1 is SQVTM and CDR2 is ANQGSEA. CDR3 nucleotide sequence: TGCAGCGTTGTAACCAGGGGGAAGGAAGGAAACACCATATATTTT. Translated: CSVVTRGKEGNTIYF.

The rearrangement links TRBV11-1 to TRBJ1-1; D remains ambiguous. The ends were cut back, 5 bases at V and 1 base at J, with 14 bases in the middle. This CDR3 has 15 amino acids. Germline lookup yields CDR1 SGHAT and CDR2 FQDESV (reference sequence). CDR3 DNA: TGTGCCAGCAGCCAAAGGCGGCGGGAGAACACTGAAGCTTTCTTT. Translation gives CASSQRRRENTEAFF.

This chain uses TRBV14 with TRBJ1-1; TRBD1 might be the D (5 bases). Trimming took 5 bases from V and 1 from J, leaving 8 bases between them. The length of the CDR3 is 13 residues. Germline V lookup: CDR1 SGHDN, CDR2 FVKESK. The CDR3 DNA is TGTGCCAGCAGCGATACAGGGAACACTGAAGCTTTCTTT. Amino acids: CASSDTGNTEAFF. Filled out from reference TRBV14 and TRBJ1-1, the complete variable domain reads EAGVTQFPSHSVIEKGQTVTLRCDPISGHDNLYWYRRVMGKEIKFLLHFVKESKQDESGMPNNRFLAERTGGTYSTLKVQPAELEDSGVYFCASSDTGNTEAFFGQGTRLTVV.

V is TRBV10-3 and J is TRBJ2-1; D might be TRBD1 or TRBD2, each matching 6 bases. The CDR3 has 13 residues. V was trimmed by 0 bases and J by 11 bases, leaving 11 bases between them. Germline assignment: CDR1 ENHRY and CDR2 SYGVKD. As DNA, the CDR3 is TGTGCCATCAGTGAGTCCTCGGGGGCTAAGCAGTTCTTC. Protein product: CAISESSGAKQFF.

The V and J genes are TRBV4-1 and TRBJ2-5; 16 positions match TRBD2. The germline CDR1 and CDR2 sequences are MGHRA and YSYEKL. The CDR3 is 20 amino acids. The V and J ends lost 0 bases and 1 base, in that order; junction bases with no gene match: 8. CDR3 amino acids: CASSQETTGTSGRGQETQYF. DNA for the CDR3: TGCGCCAGCAGCCAAGAGACGACCGGGACTAGCGGGAGGGGCCAAGAGACCCAGTACTTC.

J is TRBJ2-5 and V is TRBV7-8; no clear D gene. The CDR3 sequence is 13 residues long. Germline V gene sequence: CDR1 SGHVS, CDR2 FQNEAQ. Between the trimmed V and J ends, which lost 5 bases and 7 bases, there was a span of 14 bases. The CDR3 coding sequence is TGTGCCAGCAGCGCGCGAACCTCGGGGACCCAGTACTTC. Its translation is CASSARTSGTQYF.

J is TRBJ2-7 and V is TRBV6-1; 9 bases fit TRBD1. Trimming removed 6 bases from V and 6 bases from J; junction bases left unmatched: 9. The CDR3 contains 14 residues. Germline V gene data show CDR1 as MNHNS and CDR2 as SASEGT. The CDR3: CASRTGTGIGEQYF. The CDR3 DNA sequence: TGTGCCAGCAGGACCGGGACAGGGATCGGCGAGCAGTACTTC.

The J gene is TRBJ1-4, the V gene TRBV1. TRBV1 is marked as a pseudogene. The CDR3 is 16 amino acids. This CDR3 reads CTSSQGGQGPPAKLFF. CDR3 nucleotide sequence: TGCACCAGCAGCCAAGGAGGGCAGGGACCGCCTGCAAAACTGTTTTTT.

V is TRBV5-1 and J is TRBJ2-7, with TRBD1 identical over 9 bases. V shed 0 bases and J 0 bases; nucleotides not matched to a gene: 7. Per germline, CDR1 SGHRS and CDR2 YFSETQ. CDR3 length equals 17 residues. CDR3: CASSLGRQGVGSYEQYF. The CDR3 bases are TGCGCCAGCAGCTTGGGGCGACAGGGGGTCGGCTCCTACGAGCAGTACTTC.

Points on this clone: The same CDR3 is also encoded by other DNA sequences in this sample. This chain connects TRBV4-3 to TRBJ2-3, with D unresolved. Germline loops: CDR1 LGHNA, CDR2 YSLEER. Trimming took 0 bases from V and 2 from J, leaving 3 bases between them. The CDR3 length is 13 residues. CDR3 coding DNA: TGCGCCAGCAGCCAAGACCACACAGATACGCAGTATTTT. This sequence encodes CASSQDHTDTQYF.

This chain joins TRBV7-2 and TRBJ2-7; D might be TRBD1 (5 bases). Trimming stripped 1 base from V and 4 bases from J, with 14 bases between. Germline assignment: CDR1 SGHTA and CDR2 FQGNSA. The length of the CDR3 is 15 residues. Here the CDR3 DNA reads TGTGCCAGCAGCTTAGAGCAGGGAAAAGCTTACGAGCAGTACTTC. Protein: CASSLEQGKAYEQYF.

The chain couples TRBV28 to TRBJ2-7; 11 nucleotides align to TRBD2. The CDR3 extends over 19 amino acids. J was trimmed by 2 bases and V by 3 bases; bases with no gene match: 15. Germline-derived CDR1 and CDR2 are MDHEN and SYDVKM. The CDR3 coding sequence is TGTGCCAGCAGTTTTCCCCTCATACTAGCGGGAGTGCCAACCTACGAGCAGTACTTC. Translated: CASSFPLILAGVPTYEQYF.

The rearrangement links TRBV30 to TRBJ1-5; D remains ambiguous. This CDR3 is built from 14 residues. V lost 0 bases, J lost 0 bases, and 6 bases lay in between. Germline V lookup: CDR1 GTSNPN, CDR2 SVGIG (reference sequence). The CDR3 loop is CAWSVRNSNQPQHF. DNA for the CDR3: TGTGCCTGGAGTGTAAGGAATAGCAATCAGCCCCAGCATTTT.